The rows below give T cell receptor beta chains drawn from one sample of a study of PD-1 blockade in mismatch repair-deficient tumors. The protocol was immunoSEQ multiplex PCR, while the TCRdb copy is restricted to in-frame clones and leaves out a portion. The data show 80,000 to 100,000 clones, more than 65% seen once. The sample in question was peripheral blood, obtained 12 weeks after starting pembrolizumab. The receptors derive from an adult with mismatch repair-deficient cancer. Each CDR3 is given with its conserved first and last residue. D genes are given only for firm matches. The listing skips clone size in some rows; elsewhere it reads once, few, many or a size class.

j_call clone_size d_call v_call cdr3_aa cdr3_nt
TRBJ2-1 . . TRBV19 CASSTSRVIASNEQFF TGTGCCAGTAGTACCTCCAGGGTGATAGCGTCAAATGAGCAGTTCTTC
TRBJ2-2 . . TRBV7-2 CASSLGQNTGELFF TGTGCCAGCAGCCTCGGACAGAACACCGGGGAGCTGTTTTTT
TRBJ2-7 . TRBD1 TRBV5-5 CASSLSPGTAYEQYF TGTGCCAGCAGCTTGTCCCCCGGGACAGCCTACGAGCAGTACTTC
TRBJ2-1 . . TRBV29-1 CSARVGYNEQFF TGCAGCGCCCGTGTAGGCTACAATGAGCAGTTCTTC
TRBJ1-1 . . TRBV27 CASSFGQSILATEAFF TGTGCCAGCAGTTTCGGACAGAGTATCTTGGCGACTGAAGCTTTCTTT
TRBJ2-2 . . TRBV30 CAWSVQSNRFRELFF TGTGCCTGGAGTGTACAGTCGAATAGGTTCCGGGAGCTGTTTTTT
TRBJ2-5 . TRBD1 TRBV7-9 CASSFQDRGTQETQYF TGTGCCAGCAGCTTTCAGGACAGGGGGACTCAAGAGACCCAGTACTTC
TRBJ2-2 . . TRBV5-6 CASSFILGDHTGELFF TGTGCCAGCAGCTTCATTTTAGGGGATCACACCGGGGAGCTGTTTTTT
TRBJ2-5 . TRBD1 TRBV6-6 CASIRTGEVKTQYF TGTGCCAGCATTAGGACAGGGGAGGTGAAGACCCAGTACTTC
TRBJ2-7 . . TRBV28 CATSIGTHYEQYF TGTGCCACCTCAATCGGGACGCACTACGAGCAGTACTTC
TRBJ2-2 . TRBD2 TRBV5-4 CASSLRSGSNYGELFF TGTGCCAGCAGCCTAAGAAGCGGGAGCAATTACGGGGAGCTGTTTTTT
TRBJ2-5 . . TRBV4-2 CASSQEWRETQYF TGTGCCAGCAGCCAAGAATGGAGGGAGACCCAGTACTTC
TRBJ2-1 once . TRBV28 CASSRDGLEQFF TGTGCCAGCAGCAGAGACGGTCTTGAGCAGTTCTTC
TRBJ1-5 . . TRBV6-5 CASSYRRDSNQPQHF TGTGCCAGCAGTTACCGTCGCGATAGCAATCAGCCCCAGCATTTT
TRBJ2-7 few . TRBV30 CAWSGGRSYEQYF TGTGCCTGGAGCGGAGGGAGATCCTACGAGCAGTACTTC
TRBJ2-4 once . TRBV5-6 CASSLGGVGRNIQYF TGTGCCAGCAGCTTGGGTGGGGTTGGTCGGAACATTCAGTACTTC
TRBJ1-4 . TRBD1 TRBV5-4 CASSLQDRGREKLFF TGTGCCAGCAGCTTACAGGACAGGGGAAGGGAAAAACTGTTTTTT
TRBJ2-5 . . TRBV6-1 CASTRGETQYF TGTGCCAGCACCCGGGGGGAGACCCAGTACTTC
TRBJ2-7 . TRBD1 TRBV4-2 CASSQVWTGERDEQYF TGTGCCAGCAGCCAAGTTTGGACAGGGGAAAGAGACGAGCAGTACTTC
TRBJ1-1 . . TRBV2 CASIRNTEAFF TGTGCCAGCATCAGGAACACTGAAGCTTTCTTT
TRBJ1-3 . TRBD1 TRBV4-1 CASSQRGQGAGNTIYF TGCGCCAGCAGCCAGAGAGGACAGGGGGCTGGAAACACCATATATTTT
TRBJ2-7 . . TRBV5-1 CASSLAGTYEQYF TGCGCCAGCAGCTTGGCCGGGACCTACGAGCAGTACTTC
TRBJ2-1 . . TRBV6-4 CASSDSLRANEQFF TGTGCCAGCAGTGATAGCTTAAGGGCGAATGAGCAGTTCTTC
TRBJ2-1 . . TRBV29-1 CSVEGLADTNNEQFF TGCAGCGTTGAAGGATTAGCGGACACTAACAATGAGCAGTTCTTC
TRBJ1-3 . . TRBV27 CASSMAGGNTIYF TGTGCCAGCAGTATGGCCGGAGGAAACACCATATATTTT
TRBJ1-1 . . TRBV7-2 CASSLVDTTGAFF TGTGCCAGCAGCTTAGTTGACACCACAGGAGCTTTCTTT
TRBJ2-1 . TRBD2 TRBV6-5 CASSFAGGVRNEQFF TGTGCCAGCAGTTTTGCGGGAGGGGTTCGCAATGAGCAGTTCTTC
TRBJ2-1 . . TRBV6-5 CASSLSPTWGDEQFF TGTGCCAGCAGCCTCAGCCCAACCTGGGGGGATGAGCAGTTCTTC
TRBJ1-1 . TRBD1 TRBV7-8 CASSLWTGVNTEAFF TGTGCCAGCAGCTTATGGACAGGGGTGAACACTGAAGCTTTCTTT
TRBJ2-7 . . TRBV6-5 CASSPGATYEQYF TGTGCCAGCAGTCCCGGAGCGACCTACGAGCAGTACTTC
TRBJ2-7 . . TRBV5-4 CASSLWGAGEQYF TGTGCCAGCTCCCTATGGGGGGCCGGGGAGCAGTACTTC
TRBJ1-2 . . TRBV15 CATSRAGGGVFAF TGTGCCACCAGCAGAGCGGGCGGCGGGGTATTTGCCTTC